The rows below give T cell receptor beta chains drawn from one sample of a study of early T cells in non-severe SARS-CoV-2 infection. TCRdb reprocessed the 5' RACE reads via MiXCR and lists one record per CDR3 protein. This sample has tens of thousands of distinct CDR3 sequences, with 5.5% to 6.5% found just once. The sample consisted of whole blood. These receptors all stem from an adult who was a healthcare worker with PCR-confirmed SARS-CoV-2 infection or an uninfected control (not recorded which). Each CDR3 is given with its conserved first and last residue. The D gene is left open where the match is weak. Not every row has a clone size; where given, it reads once, few, many or a size class.

- many TRBJ1-1 TRBV4-1 CASSQTANTEAFF TGCGCCAGCAGCCAGACGGCTAACACTGAAGCTTTCTTT
- many TRBJ1-1 TRBV7-7 CASSPGPLTEAFF TGTGCCAGCAGCCCGGGCCCCTTGACTGAAGCTTTCTTT
- many TRBJ1-4 TRBV12-3/TRBV12-4 CASSFGLGTATNEKLFF TGTGCCAGCAGTTTTGGGCTGGGGACTGCAACTAATGAAAAACTGTTTTTT
- few TRBJ1-2 TRBV18 CASSPSVETGYTF TGTGCCAGCTCACCATCAGTTGAGACCGGCTACACCTTC
TRBD1 few TRBJ1-2 TRBV29-1 CSVPGTGVINYGYTF TGCAGCGTTCCCGGGACAGGGGTTATTAACTATGGCTACACCTTC
- many TRBJ2-3 TRBV15 CATSRDPGADTQYF TGTGCCACCAGCAGAGATCCGGGTGCAGATACGCAGTATTTT
TRBD2 many TRBJ2-2 TRBV7-8 CASSLGASGRNTGELFF TGTGCCAGCAGCTTGGGCGCTAGCGGACGAAACACCGGGGAGCTGTTTTTT
- many TRBJ2-7 TRBV4-1 CASSQVEQGWYEQYF TGCGCCAGCAGCCAAGTCGAACAGGGATGGTACGAGCAGTACTTC
TRBD2 few TRBJ2-4 TRBV14 CASSHRASGRADIQYF TGTGCCAGCAGTCACCGGGCTAGCGGGAGGGCCGACATTCAGTACTTC
- - TRBJ2-5 TRBV18 CASSPEGGTKSETQYF TGTGCCAGCTCACCAGAGGGAGGAACGAAGAGCGAGACCCAGTACTTC
TRBD1 many TRBJ1-1 TRBV12-3/TRBV12-4 CASSLVNRGLGTEAFF TGTGCCAGCAGTTTAGTGAACAGGGGGCTCGGCACTGAAGCTTTCTTT
TRBD2 medium-sized TRBJ2-3 TRBV7-3 CASSLAPGGGTDTQYF TGTGCCAGCAGCTTAGCCCCGGGGGGAGGCACAGATACGCAGTATTTT
- many TRBJ1-5 TRBV27 CASRLKGSFGNQPQHF TGTGCCAGCAGACTAAAAGGGAGTTTCGGGAATCAGCCCCAGCATTTT
- - TRBJ1-5 TRBV6-1 CASSSRSGSQLQHF TGTGCCAGCAGTTCCAGATCAGGGAGTCAGCTCCAGCATTTT
- many TRBJ2-3 TRBV3-1 CASSQADLDTQYF TGTGCCAGCAGCCAGGCAGACCTGGATACGCAGTATTTT
- many TRBJ2-4 TRBV5-4 CASSLATGLHKDIQYF TGTGCCAGCAGCTTGGCCACAGGGCTCCACAAGGACATTCAGTACTTC
- many TRBJ1-1 TRBV7-9 CASRFFQDPAFF TGTGCCAGCAGATTTTTCCAGGACCCGGCTTTCTTT
- many TRBJ1-6 TRBV15 CATSRDPRGYSPLHF TGTGCCACCAGCAGAGATCCCAGAGGGTATTCACCCCTCCACTTT
- many TRBJ1-1 TRBV29-1 CSARDTEAFF TGCAGCGCCCGAGACACTGAAGCTTTCTTT
- many TRBJ2-5 TRBV6-5 CASSQARETQYF TGTGCCAGCAGCCAAGCTCGAGAGACCCAGTACTTC
- many TRBJ2-5 TRBV12-3/TRBV12-4 CASTSRGQETQYF TGTGCCAGCACCTCGAGGGGCCAAGAGACCCAGTACTTC
- many TRBJ2-2 TRBV6-6 CASSSIPGLHTGELFF TGTGCCAGCAGCTCCATTCCGGGACTTCACACCGGGGAGCTGTTTTTT
TRBD1 many TRBJ2-6 TRBV11-2 CASSHLGRQGLTGANVLTF TGTGCCAGCAGCCATCTGGGGAGACAGGGTCTAACTGGGGCCAACGTCCTGACTTTC
TRBD2 many TRBJ2-3 TRBV5-1 CASSSLAGMDTQYF TGCGCCAGCAGCTCCCTAGCGGGGATGGATACGCAGTATTTT
TRBD1 - TRBJ1-1 TRBV29-1 CSVSTGVNTEAFF TGCAGCGTTTCGACAGGGGTTAACACTGAAGCTTTCTTT
- many TRBJ2-1 TRBV6-6 CASSPTGRAGNEQFF TGTGCCAGCAGTCCGACAGGCCGGGCGGGCAATGAGCAGTTCTTC
TRBD1 many TRBJ1-2 TRBV4-2 CASSQSTGVLYGYTF TGTGCCAGCAGCCAAAGTACAGGGGTACTCTATGGCTACACCTTC
TRBD1 - TRBJ1-2 TRBV14 CASSRLGGQGLYGYTF TGTGCCAGCAGCCGCCTAGGGGGACAGGGGTTATATGGCTACACCTTC
TRBD1 many TRBJ2-3 TRBV6-5 CASSWRTGASTDTQYF TGTGCCAGCAGCTGGCGGACAGGTGCTAGCACAGATACGCAGTATTTT
TRBD1 - TRBJ2-5 TRBV7-2 CVSSLWTGAYQETQYF TGTGTCAGCAGCCTGTGGACAGGGGCGTACCAAGAGACCCAGTACTTC
- - TRBJ2-6 TRBV5-1 CASSQGHSGANVLTF TGCGCCAGCAGCCAGGGCCACTCTGGGGCCAACGTCCTGACTTTC
- many TRBJ2-3 TRBV7-2 CASSSRGGGRPDTQYF TGTGCCAGCAGCTCCCGAGGGGGGGGCCGTCCAGATACGCAGTATTTT
- few TRBJ1-1 TRBV20-1 CSATRDLGTEAFF TGCAGTGCAACCAGGGACTTGGGAACTGAAGCTTTCTTT
TRBD1 - TRBJ2-7 TRBV12-3/TRBV12-4 CASSFGGTGGYEQYF TGTGCCAGCAGTTTCGGGGGGACAGGGGGTTACGAGCAGTACTTC
- many TRBJ2-5 TRBV11-3 CASSLRQLETQYF TGTGCCAGCAGCTTAAGACAGTTGGAGACCCAGTACTTC
TRBD1 many TRBJ2-3 TRBV4-3 CASSPRQGADTQYF TGCGCCAGCAGCCCAAGACAGGGCGCAGATACGCAGTATTTT
- many TRBJ1-5 TRBV20-1 CSAWGWNQPQHF TGCAGTGCCTGGGGGTGGAATCAGCCCCAGCATTTT
- many TRBJ1-5 TRBV30 CAWSPLGTRHQPQHF TGTGCCTGGAGTCCCTTAGGGACACGGCATCAGCCCCAGCATTTT
TRBD2 many TRBJ2-1 TRBV5-4 CASSLDGLAAYNEQFF TGTGCCAGCAGCTTGGATGGACTAGCGGCCTACAATGAGCAGTTCTTC
TRBD2 many TRBJ2-3 TRBV18 CASSPLGGGAGTDTQYF TGTGCCAGCTCACCTCTAGGCGGGGGGGCTGGTACAGATACGCAGTATTTT
TRBD1 many TRBJ2-3 TRBV6-5 CASRSRQGRLSVTQYF TGTGCCAGCAGATCTAGACAGGGGAGGTTGTCAGTTACGCAGTATTTT
TRBD1 many TRBJ2-2 TRBV25-1 CASTRTGDTGELFF TGTGCCAGCACCCGGACAGGGGACACCGGGGAGCTGTTTTTT
- many TRBJ1-1 TRBV29-1 CSVPWGRKTEAFF TGCAGCGTGCCGTGGGGGAGAAAAACTGAAGCTTTCTTT
TRBD1 - TRBJ1-5 TRBV12-3/TRBV12-4 CASSLGQGLGNQPQHF TGTGCCAGCAGTTTAGGACAGGGTCTTGGCAATCAGCCCCAGCATTTT
- many TRBJ2-1 TRBV6-1 CASESYNEQFF TGTGCCAGCGAGTCCTACAATGAGCAGTTCTTC
TRBD2 many TRBJ2-7 TRBV12-3/TRBV12-4 CASSGGGRAVYEQYF TGTGCCAGCAGTGGCGGCGGGAGGGCGGTTTACGAGCAGTACTTC
- many TRBJ1-4 TRBV30 CAWNLVMSEKLFF TGTGCCTGGAATCTCGTAATGAGTGAAAAACTGTTTTTT
- few TRBJ2-7 TRBV12-3/TRBV12-4 CASSFDTLRSYEQYF TGTGCCAGCAGTTTTGATACCCTAAGGTCCTACGAGCAGTACTTC
- many TRBJ1-4 TRBV9 CASSPTGGGTYVNEKLFF TGTGCCAGCAGCCCAACCGGCGGGGGAACGTACGTCAATGAAAAACTGTTTTTT